What follows is one T cell receptor (beta chain) and its context. Its specificity is not known. The data are from a study of shared clonotypes between healthy human individuals. Study-wide findings and caveats: Some naive CD4 clonotypes, approximately 4.5%, turned up in common across a few donors.

V shed 0 bases and J 7 bases; nucleotides not matched to a gene: 5. CDR1 is SGHDT, CDR2 YYEEEE, per germline. The CDR3 spans 15 residues. Source study methods: ImmunoSEQ output lacked quality scores and full-length reads, limiting matched filtering. Clones were read by immunoSEQ multiplex PCR, and TCRdb kept only the in-frame ones, dropping some. The V and J calls and clone size come from that table; D and trimming were worked out from the DNA. Altogether some 900,000 clones are present, approximately 80% being singletons, with the ten largest covering about 1.5%. The specimen was memory CD4+ T cells sorted from blood. The subset is: CD45RA-negative fraction. This TCR derives from a man aged 18 to 35 in good health. The V and J genes are TRBV5-6 and TRBJ2-4; 9 nucleotides align to TRBD1. The CDR3 sequence: CASSLVDRGWNIQYF. CDR3 coding DNA: TGTGCCAGCAGCTTGGTTGACAGGGGGTGGAACATTCAGTACTTC.